The T cell receptor beta chain described here comes from a study of blood T cell repertoires in COVID-19. As for the study in general: COVID-19 samples from acute and convalescent phases originated in the United States, Italy and Spain.

In the source study's methods: How many nucleated cells were present was estimated from reference gene primer amplification. Assay: immunoSEQ multiplex PCR; the TCRdb copy retains only in-frame clones and omits some. V and J calls and clone size are as listed in that table; D and trimming were resolved from the DNA. The sample contains 280,000 or so clones, over 85% of which appear only once. The CDR3 has 16 amino acids. Per germline, CDR1 LGHDT and CDR2 YNNKEL (reference sequence). The V and J ends lost 2 bases and 5 bases respectively, with 15 bases between them. Clinical history as reported by participants underpinned cohort assignment.

The material sequenced was PBMCs or T cells enriched from blood (not recorded which). The receptor was isolated from a woman between 50 and 59 years old who had been exposed to COVID-19. V usage is TRBV3-1 (or the pseudogene TRBV3-2) and J usage is TRBJ2-2; weak D call: TRBD1 (6 bases). The CDR3 region has the DNA TGTGCCAGCAGCCAACTGTCCCACAGGGAGACCGGGGAGCTGTTTTTT. It codes for CASSQLSHRETGELFF.